A single sample is the source of the 28 T cell receptor beta chains below, sequenced in a study of blood T cell repertoires in COVID-19. Measured with immunoSEQ multiplex PCR; TCRdb has only the in-frame clones, and not every one. This sample yields about 360,000 clones, of which 85% to 90% are seen a single time; 2.5% to 3.5% belongs to the top ten. Sequencing input: peripheral blood. Receptors were obtained from a human donor in a cohort sampled during active COVID-19.

CDR3 amino acids: CASSLNRGYGYTF. CDR3 DNA: TGTGCCAGCAGTTTAAACAGGGGCTATGGCTACACCTTC. The V gene is TRBV28, the J gene TRBJ1-2; 7 nucleotides agree with TRBD1. The germline V gene has CDR1 MDHEN and CDR2 SYDVKM. This CDR3 is built from 13 residues. After removal of 2 bases from V and 4 bases from J, the junction contained 1 base not matched to a gene.

The rearrangement links TRBV10-3 to TRBJ1-2, with 7 bases lining up with TRBD1. The junction had 7 bases not matched to a gene; V was cut back by 8 bases and J by 4 bases. The CDR3 has 13 amino acids. The germline V gene has CDR1 ENHRY and CDR2 SYGVKD. The CDR3: CAIGQEKGYGYTF. The CDR3 DNA is TGTGCCATCGGACAGGAAAAGGGCTATGGCTACACCTTC.

The rearrangement joins TRBV24-1 to TRBJ1-4; D is possibly TRBD1 (6 bases). The CDR3 is 16 residues long. Deletions cut 6 bases from V and 5 bases from J, with 18 bases between. The germline V gene encodes CDR1 KGHDR and CDR2 SFDVKD. CDR3 coding DNA: TGTGCCACCAGTAGGGGGGGACGACGAATAAATGAAAAACTGTTTTTT. It translates to CATSRGGRRINEKLFF.

V gene TRBV29-1 combines with J gene TRBJ2-2; 9 positions agree with TRBD2. With 4 bases clipped from V and 7 bases from J, the junction kept 4 bases outside the gene matches. There are 13 residues in the CDR3. Germline lookup yields CDR1 SQVTM and CDR2 ANQGSEA. CDR3 DNA: TGCAGCGTTGCGGGACTAGCTAACGGGGAGCTGTTTTTT. Translated: CSVAGLANGELFF.

This clone was seen once. This chain joins TRBV6-5 and TRBJ2-2; TRBD2 aligns across 11 bases. CDR3 length equals 15 residues. Germline CDR1 and CDR2: MNHEY and SVGAGI. The J segment lost 7 bases and the V segment lost 6 bases, leaving 7 bases of the junction unmatched. The CDR3 spells CASRPSGGRIGELFF. CDR3 sequence (DNA): TGTGCCAGCAGGCCTAGCGGGGGGCGGATCGGGGAGCTGTTTTTT.

V is TRBV7-2 and J is TRBJ1-2; 9 bases match TRBD1. Unmatched junction bases numbered 9, after V lost 5 bases and J lost 8 bases. Germline CDR1 SGHTA, CDR2 FQGNSA. The CDR3 length is 14 residues. This CDR3 reads CASSLSRQGDGYTF. CDR3 DNA: TGTGCCAGCAGCCTCTCACGACAGGGGGACGGCTACACCTTC.

The chain employs TRBV2 and TRBJ2-7; D possibly corresponds to TRBD1 (7 bases). Per germline, CDR1 SNHLY and CDR2 FYNNEI. This CDR3 has 13 amino acids. V lost 4 bases, J lost 4 bases, and 11 bases lay in between. The CDR3 nucleotides are TGTGCCAGCAGTGGCCAGGGGGGTTACGAGCAGTACTTC. Amino acids: CASSGQGGYEQYF.

The chain has TRBV2 and TRBJ2-1; 12 bases line up with TRBD2. The CDR3 contains 15 residues. The V segment lost 5 bases and the J segment 7 bases; nucleotides outside the gene matches: 6. From germline, CDR1 is SNHLY and CDR2 FYNNEI. The CDR3 nucleotides are TGTGCCAGCAGTCAACTAGCGGGAGGTCCTAATGAGCAGTTCTTC. It codes for CASSQLAGGPNEQFF.

Written as DNA, the CDR3 is TGTGCCAGCGGCCGGGACAGGTACTACACCGGGGAGCTGTTTTTT. This encodes CASGRDRYYTGELFF. The chain recombines TRBV27 with TRBJ2-2; 8 bases are shared with TRBD1. This CDR3 is built from 15 residues. CDR1 and CDR2 (germline): MNHEY, SMNVEV (reference sequence). V dropped 8 bases and J dropped 3; count of bases not matched to a gene: 8.

This chain uses TRBV6-5 with TRBJ1-5, with 9 bases matching TRBD1. Per germline, CDR1 MNHEY and CDR2 SVGAGI. Trimming at V came to 6 bases and at J to 8 bases, leaving 8 bases not matched to a gene. There are 14 residues in the CDR3. In DNA, the CDR3 is TGTGCCAGCAGCCCCGGACAGGGGATTGAGCCCCAGCATTTT. Protein: CASSPGQGIEPQHF.

This clone has a handful of counts. The chain uses TRBV29-1 and TRBJ1-4; 9 positions agree with TRBD1. Germline-derived CDR1 and CDR2 are SQVTM and ANQGSEA. This CDR3 region has 12 residues. V lost 6 bases and J lost 6; bases outside the gene matches: 2. The CDR3, as DNA: TGCAGCGTCCGACAGGGGGATGAAAAACTGTTTTTT. Translated: CSVRQGDEKLFF.

This chain connects TRBV6-5 to TRBJ2-7, with D perhaps TRBD1 (5 bases). Germline V gene sequence: CDR1 MNHEY, CDR2 SVGAGI. The CDR3 covers 14 residues. Trimming pared 7 bases from V and 1 base from J, leaving 14 bases between. The CDR3: CASTRSAGSYEQYF. DNA for the CDR3: TGTGCCAGCACCCGCTCGGCAGGGTCCTACGAGCAGTACTTC.

The J gene is TRBJ1-6, the V gene TRBV2, with 10 bases lining up with TRBD1. The CDR3 has 14 residues. With 5 bases clipped from V and 6 bases from J, the junction kept 1 base outside the gene matches. The germline V gene has CDR1 SNHLY and CDR2 FYNNEI. CDR3 bases: TGTGCCAGCAGTTGGACAGGGGGTAATTCACCCCTCCACTTT. Translating gives CASSWTGGNSPLHF.

The rearrangement links TRBV7-9 to TRBJ2-3; 10 bases fit TRBD2. Germline trimming cut 0 bases from V and 7 bases from J; bases unmatched to any gene: 7. The V gene's germline CDR1 is SEHNR and CDR2 FQNEAQ (reference sequence). The CDR3 extends over 16 amino acids. CDR3: CASSLAPSGSVYTQYF. As DNA, the CDR3 is TGTGCCAGCAGCTTAGCGCCTAGCGGGAGTGTATATACGCAGTATTTT. Complete variable domain (other parts from reference TRBV7-9 and TRBJ2-3): DTGVSQNPRHKITKRGQNVTFRCDPISEHNRLYWYRQTLGQGPEFLTYFQNEAQLEKSRLLSDRFSAERPKGSFSTLEIQRTEQGDSAMYLCASSLAPSGSVYTQYFGPGTRLTVL.

This chain links TRBV28 with TRBJ1-4; the D is unclear. The CDR3 is 16 amino acids. V dropped 3 bases and J dropped 2 bases, with 13 bases sitting between them. The V gene's germline CDR1 is MDHEN and CDR2 SYDVKM. This CDR3 reads CASSFRRVGTNEKLFF. The CDR3 coding sequence is TGTGCCAGCAGTTTTAGGAGGGTCGGGACTAATGAAAAACTGTTTTTT.

This chain connects TRBV7-9 to TRBJ2-5, with a tentative D call TRBD2 (5 bases). This CDR3 comprises 13 residues. Germline lookup yields CDR1 SEHNR and CDR2 FQNEAQ (reference sequence). The V end was cut by 6 bases, the J end by 5 bases, with 13 bases between. The CDR3 nucleotides are TGTGCCAGCAGTGAAACAGCGGAGGAGACCCAGTACTTC. Its translation is CASSETAEETQYF. Looking up the rest from reference TRBV7-9 and TRBJ2-5 gives the full variable domain: DTGVSQNPRHKITKRGQNVTFRCDPISEHNRLYWYRQTLGQGPEFLTYFQNEAQLEKSRLLSDRFSAERPKGSFSTLEIQRTEQGDSAMYLCASSETAEETQYFGPGTRLLVL.

The chain uses TRBV18 and TRBJ2-2; weak D call: TRBD2 (5 bases). CDR1 is KGHSH and CDR2 is LQKENI in the germline V gene. The CDR3 loop spans 14 amino acids. V shed 0 bases and J shed 7 bases, with 9 bases lying between them. The CDR3 loop is CASSPPIAGGELFF. In DNA, the CDR3 is TGTGCCAGCTCACCACCGATTGCGGGCGGGGAGCTGTTTTTT.

This clone showed up just once. J is TRBJ1-2 and V is TRBV30, with unresolved D. Trimming pared 4 bases from V and 2 bases from J, leaving 8 bases between. The CDR3 is 12 amino acids. Germline lookup yields CDR1 GTSNPN and CDR2 SVGIG (reference sequence). DNA of the CDR3: TGTGCCTGGACTAGGAGGAACTATGGCTACACCTTC. It is translated as CAWTRRNYGYTF.

The gene calls are TRBV5-1 and TRBJ1-1, with 7 nucleotides matching TRBD1. With V trimmed by 7 bases and J by 2 bases, 5 bases remained unmatched. CDR3 size: 13 residues. The germline gives CDR1 SGHRS, CDR2 YFSETQ. The CDR3 loop is CASGQGDNTEAFF. DNA for the CDR3: TGCGCCAGCGGCCAGGGGGATAACACTGAAGCTTTCTTT.

The rearrangement uses TRBV4-1 and TRBJ2-5, with 7 positions matching TRBD1. Germline CDR1 reads MGHRA; CDR2 reads YSYEKL. The CDR3 is made up of 18 amino acids. Unmatched junction bases numbered 16, after V lost 3 bases and J lost 3 bases. CDR3: CASSHSPGVRGQEETQYF. The CDR3 DNA reads as TGCGCCAGCAGCCACTCCCCCGGGGTGAGGGGGCAGGAAGAGACCCAGTACTTC.

The chain uses TRBV2 and TRBJ1-5; D not certain. CDR3 size: 13 residues. Germline assignment: CDR1 SNHLY and CDR2 FYNNEI. Between the trimmed V and J ends, which lost 3 bases and 9 bases, there was a span of 12 bases. The CDR3 loop is CASSDGLVGPQHF. For the CDR3, the DNA is TGTGCCAGCAGTGACGGGTTAGTAGGGCCCCAGCATTTT.

The V gene is TRBV27, the J gene TRBJ1-2; D is unclear. The germline V gene encodes CDR1 MNHEY and CDR2 SMNVEV (reference sequence). Trimming took off 8 bases at V and 2 bases at J, with 18 bases between the two ends. This CDR3 has 15 residues. CDR3 amino acids: CASSNVGEPNYGYTF. The CDR3 nucleotides read TGTGCCAGCTCAAACGTCGGGGAGCCCAACTATGGCTACACCTTC.

This clone has just a few counts. CDR3 residues: CAWSVTPGNTIYF. Here the CDR3 DNA reads TGTGCCTGGAGTGTCACACCTGGAAACACCATATATTTT. J is TRBJ1-3 and V is TRBV30; D not certain. The germline CDR1 and CDR2 sequences are GTSNPN and SVGIG (reference sequence). Deletions cut 0 bases from V and 2 bases from J, with 5 bases between. This CDR3 spans 13 amino acids.

The chain uses TRBV5-6 and TRBJ2-1, with 8 bases fitting TRBD2. The J segment lost 0 bases and the V segment lost 3 bases, leaving 5 bases of the junction unmatched. Germline lookup yields CDR1 SGHDT and CDR2 YYEEEE. The CDR3 has 16 amino acids. The CDR3 DNA is TGTGCCAGCAGCTCGTCCGGGACTAGCTCCTACAATGAGCAGTTCTTC. This translates into CASSSSGTSSYNEQFF.

The chain recombines TRBV7-7 with TRBJ2-1; 7 bases match TRBD2. J gave up 4 bases and V 5 bases, and 8 bases lay outside the gene matches. Germline values: CDR1 SSHAT, CDR2 FNYEAQ (reference sequence). The CDR3 covers 15 residues. CDR3 coding DNA: TGTGCCAGCAGCGTTAGCGGGCGGGGTTACAATGAGCAGTTCTTC. It encodes CASSVSGRGYNEQFF.

The chain couples TRBV5-1 to TRBJ2-7; D perhaps matches TRBD2 (6 bases). The CDR3 is 13 residues long. Looked up from germline, CDR1 is SGHRS and CDR2 is YFSETQ. V was trimmed by 3 bases and J by 0 bases, leaving 7 bases between them. This CDR3 is CASSWGDSYEQYF. The DNA of the CDR3 is TGCGCCAGCAGCTGGGGGGACTCCTACGAGCAGTACTTC.

This clone was seen a few times. This sequence joins TRBV7-9 and TRBJ1-1, with D unclear. CDR1 and CDR2 from the germline V gene are SEHNR and FQNEAQ (reference sequence). Trimming removed 4 bases at V and 1 base at J, with 4 bases between. There are 12 residues in the CDR3. As DNA, the CDR3 is TGTGCCAGCAGCTCAAAGAACACTGAAGCTTTCTTT. Its protein is CASSSKNTEAFF.

This clone was observed once. The V and J genes are TRBV2 and TRBJ2-7; tentative D call: TRBD2 (5 bases). Trimming cost V 2 bases and J 4 bases, with 6 bases left between them. CDR1 and CDR2 from the germline V gene are SNHLY and FYNNEI. The length of the CDR3 is 12 residues. Here the CDR3 reads CASSERGYEQYF. CDR3 DNA sequence: TGTGCCAGCAGTGAACGGGGTTACGAGCAGTACTTC. Supplemented by reference TRBV2 and TRBJ2-7, the full variable domain reads EPEVTQTPSHQVTQMGQEVILRCVPISNHLYFYWYRQILGQKVEFLVSFYNNEISEKSEIFDDQFSVERPDGSNFTLKIRSTKLEDSAMYFCASSERGYEQYFGPGTRLTVT.